These T cell receptor beta chains were read from a single sample in a study of T cells after yellow fever vaccination. MiXCR, run by TCRdb on the 5' RACE reads, gives a single entry per CDR3 protein. This sample yields tens of thousands of distinct CDR3 sequences, of which roughly 7.7% are seen a single time; approximately 42% belongs to the top ten. The sample here was CD8+ T cells sorted from PBMCs, taken on the day of the yellow fever booster vaccination. These receptors originate from a man aged 25 to 40 who received the YFV17D yellow fever vaccine. CDR3s include the opening cysteine and the closing phenylalanine or tryptophan. A D gene is named only where the DNA matches it firmly. The listing skips clone size in some rows; elsewhere it reads once, few, many or a size class.

size	V	D	J	CDR3	DNA
few	TRBV20-1	TRBD2	TRBJ2-7	CSARGGDLAGGTYEQYF	TGCAGTGCTAGAGGGGGTGACTTAGCGGGAGGAACCTACGAGCAGTACTTC
few	TRBV20-1	NA	TRBJ2-5	CSARAAGNGIETQYF	TGCAGTGCTAGAGCGGCAGGGAACGGGATCGAGACCCAGTACTTC
NA	TRBV20-1	TRBD2	TRBJ2-3	CSARDSGLARTDTQYF	TGCAGTGCTAGAGATAGCGGACTAGCACGCACAGATACGCAGTATTTT
NA	TRBV6-1	NA	TRBJ2-2	CASRTRLAGELFF	TGTGCCAGCAGAACTAGACTTGCCGGGGAGCTGTTTTTT
NA	TRBV21-1	NA	TRBJ1-5	CASSKGGRATLCSNQPQHF	TGTGCCAGCAGCAAAGGGGGCAGGGCTACACTGTGTAGCAATCAGCCCCAGCATTTT
NA	TRBV29-1	NA	TRBJ2-7	CSVGRGSYEQYF	TGCAGCGTTGGGAGAGGGTCCTACGAGCAGTACTTC
few	TRBV30	NA	TRBJ1-1	CAWSQSGLWVEAFF	TGTGCCTGGAGCCAATCCGGGCTATGGGTTGAAGCTTTCTTT
few	TRBV11-2	TRBD2	TRBJ2-1	CASSLDYSGGQFF	TGTGCCAGCAGCTTAGATTATTCGGGAGGGCAGTTCTTC
few	TRBV4-2	TRBD2	TRBJ2-3	CASSQDGASGTPPYTQYF	TGTGCCAGCAGCCAAGATGGCGCTAGCGGGACCCCGCCATATACGCAGTATTTT
many	TRBV5-1	NA	TRBJ1-2	CASSLARANYGYTF	TGCGCCAGCAGCTTGGCCAGGGCTAACTATGGCTACACCTTC
many	TRBV29-1	TRBD2	TRBJ2-1	CSVTGGYNEQFF	TGCAGCGTGACCGGGGGGTACAATGAGCAGTTCTTC
NA	TRBV2	NA	TRBJ1-3	CASRYTEIPLPKAGNTIYF	TGTGCCAGCAGGTATACAGAAATCCCTCTACCGAAGGCTGGAAACACCATATATTTT
few	TRBV7-3	TRBD2	TRBJ2-1	CASSFTGLNLNEQFF	TGTGCCAGCAGCTTTACGGGACTAAACCTGAATGAGCAGTTCTTC
NA	TRBV4-3	TRBD2	TRBJ2-1	CASSQRLAGVPNEQFF	TGCGCCAGCAGCCAGCGCCTAGCGGGAGTCCCCAATGAGCAGTTCTTC
many	TRBV7-9	NA	TRBJ2-2	CASSIPSDTGELFF	TGTGCCAGCAGTATCCCTAGCGACACCGGGGAGCTGTTTTTT
few	TRBV7-2	NA	TRBJ2-7	CASSLNGGVSYEQYF	TGTGCCAGCAGCTTAAATGGCGGGGTCTCCTACGAGCAGTACTTC
few	TRBV5-5	NA	TRBJ2-1	CASFRYNEQFF	TGTGCCAGCTTTAGGTACAATGAGCAGTTCTTC
few	TRBV4-3	NA	TRBJ1-5	CASSQDGTMEPQHF	TGCGCCAGCAGCCAAGATGGAACGATGGAGCCCCAGCATTTT
many	TRBV29-1	TRBD2	TRBJ2-1	CSVGLAGVEQFF	TGCAGCGTTGGGCTAGCGGGAGTTGAGCAGTTCTTC
few	TRBV20-1	TRBD2	TRBJ2-1	CSAPGPAGGPYNEQFF	TGCAGTGCCCCGGGCCCAGCGGGAGGCCCCTACAATGAGCAGTTCTTC
NA	TRBV20-1	NA	TRBJ2-7	CSAHTPTVLSYEQYF	TGCAGTGCTCATACGCCGACAGTTCTCTCCTACGAGCAGTACTTC
NA	TRBV4-3	TRBD1	TRBJ2-7	CASSQGDRVSYEQYF	TGCGCCAGCAGCCAGGGGGACAGGGTGTCCTACGAGCAGTACTTC
few	TRBV11-2	TRBD1	TRBJ2-7	CASSPRDRFYEQYF	TGTGCCAGCAGCCCGAGGGACAGGTTCTACGAGCAGTACTTC
many	TRBV7-2	TRBD2	TRBJ2-5	CASSYTKREGLETQYF	TGTGCCAGCAGCTACACGAAGAGGGAGGGCCTTGAGACCCAGTACTTC
many	TRBV27	NA	TRBJ2-2	CASSLLGELFF	TGTGCCAGCAGTTTACTCGGGGAGCTGTTTTTT
many	TRBV7-9	NA	TRBJ2-7	CASTLGSTFSYEQYF	TGTGCCAGCACCCTGGGGAGTACTTTCTCCTACGAGCAGTACTTC
NA	TRBV6-5	NA	TRBJ2-1	CASSSSRSQYNEQFF	TGTGCCAGCAGTTCCTCCAGGTCCCAATACAATGAGCAGTTCTTC
many	TRBV5-1	NA	TRBJ2-1	CASSFVRGHEQFF	TGCGCCAGCAGCTTCGTCAGGGGCCATGAGCAGTTCTTC
few	TRBV5-4	TRBD1	TRBJ1-1	CASSPSGQGDNTEAFF	TGTGCCAGCAGCCCGAGTGGACAGGGGGACAACACTGAAGCTTTCTTT
NA	TRBV20-1	NA	TRBJ2-5	CSAQLRETQYF	TGCAGTGCCCAGCTCCGAGAGACCCAGTACTTC
few	TRBV6-5	TRBD1	TRBJ1-5	CASSYGQGAEQPQHF	TGTGCCAGCAGTTACGGTCAGGGGGCGGAACAGCCCCAGCATTTT
NA	TRBV7-9	NA	TRBJ2-1	CASSPPPLGDEQFF	TGTGCCAGCAGCCCTCCGCCATTGGGAGATGAGCAGTTCTTC
NA	TRBV5-1	TRBD1	TRBJ1-1	CASSFGQGTTEAFF	TGCGCCAGCAGTTTCGGACAGGGTACCACTGAAGCTTTCTTT
NA	TRBV3-1	TRBD2	TRBJ2-5	CASSQESLAIAGGETQYF	TGTGCCAGCAGCCAAGAAAGCCTAGCAATAGCGGGCGGGGAGACCCAGTACTTC
few	TRBV29-1	TRBD2	TRBJ2-3	CSGGRGTDTQYF	TGCAGCGGCGGGAGGGGCACAGATACGCAGTATTTT
NA	TRBV28	NA	TRBJ2-2	CASSLGPENNPGELFF	TGTGCCAGCAGTTTAGGGCCAGAGAATAATCCCGGGGAGCTGTTTTTT
many	TRBV6-5	TRBD1	TRBJ2-7	CASRGTESYEQYF	TGTGCCAGCAGAGGGACAGAGAGCTACGAGCAGTACTTC
few	TRBV27	NA	TRBJ2-7	CASSFGLSSYEQYF	TGTGCCAGCAGTTTTGGCCTTAGCTCCTACGAGCAGTACTTC
few	TRBV5-1	NA	TRBJ2-7	CASSLSSGTTYEQYF	TGCGCCAGCAGCTTGTCTTCAGGGACGACCTACGAGCAGTACTTC
few	TRBV9	NA	TRBJ1-2	CASSVGQGPGRNGYTF	TGTGCCAGCAGCGTAGGGCAGGGACCCGGAAGAAATGGCTACACCTTC
few	TRBV5-4	TRBD2	TRBJ2-1	CASTTPGLAGDDEQFF	TGTGCCAGCACCACTCCGGGACTAGCGGGAGACGATGAGCAGTTCTTC
many	TRBV12-3/TRBV12-4	TRBD2	TRBJ2-5	CASTPGGEETQYF	TGTGCCAGCACCCCGGGGGGGGAAGAGACCCAGTACTTC
NA	TRBV6-5	TRBD2	TRBJ2-1	CASSYSTSGGAEQFF	TGTGCCAGCAGTTACTCGACCTCGGGAGGAGCTGAGCAGTTCTTC
many	TRBV4-3	NA	TRBJ2-7	CASSQDWGGYEQYF	TGCGCCAGCAGCCAAGATTGGGGCGGCTACGAGCAGTACTTC
once	TRBV11-2	TRBD1	TRBJ2-3	CASSPSRGPDTQYF	TGTGCCAGCAGCCCCAGCAGGGGGCCGGATACGCAGTATTTT
few	TRBV27	NA	TRBJ2-7	CASNRGPLGEQYF	TGTGCCAGCAACCGGGGCCCCCTGGGCGAGCAGTACTTC
NA	TRBV2	NA	TRBJ2-1	CAFCPLSAYRPSYNEQFF	TGTGCCTTCTGCCCTCTCAGCGCTTACCGTCCCTCCTACAATGAGCAGTTCTTC
NA	TRBV30	TRBD2	TRBJ2-3	CAWIPSGVSTDTQYF	TGTGCCTGGATTCCTAGCGGGGTGAGCACAGATACGCAGTATTTT
NA	TRBV29-1	NA	TRBJ1-1	CSANHPDSLEAFF	TGCAGCGCAAACCACCCGGACTCCTTAGAAGCTTTCTTT
NA	TRBV7-2	NA	TRBJ2-1	CASSLGGFHEQFF	TGTGCCAGCAGCCTTGGGGGTTTCCATGAGCAGTTCTTC
few	TRBV29-1	NA	TRBJ1-2	CSVRPASHYGYTF	TGCAGCGTTCGACCGGCCAGCCACTATGGCTACACCTTC
NA	TRBV11-2	NA	TRBJ2-7	CASSAQAFHEQYF	TGTGCCAGCAGCGCCCAGGCTTTCCACGAGCAGTACTTC
NA	TRBV7-6	NA	TRBJ2-1	CASSPHLGTTYNEQFF	TGTGCCAGCAGCCCCCATCTCGGGACAACTTACAATGAGCAGTTCTTC
many	TRBV6-2/TRBV6-3	TRBD2	TRBJ2-7	CASSPRTSGRNEQYF	TGTGCCAGCAGTCCCCGGACTAGCGGGAGGAACGAGCAGTACTTC
many	TRBV30	NA	TRBJ2-7	CAWSAYLF	TGTGCCTGGAGTGCGTATCTCTTC